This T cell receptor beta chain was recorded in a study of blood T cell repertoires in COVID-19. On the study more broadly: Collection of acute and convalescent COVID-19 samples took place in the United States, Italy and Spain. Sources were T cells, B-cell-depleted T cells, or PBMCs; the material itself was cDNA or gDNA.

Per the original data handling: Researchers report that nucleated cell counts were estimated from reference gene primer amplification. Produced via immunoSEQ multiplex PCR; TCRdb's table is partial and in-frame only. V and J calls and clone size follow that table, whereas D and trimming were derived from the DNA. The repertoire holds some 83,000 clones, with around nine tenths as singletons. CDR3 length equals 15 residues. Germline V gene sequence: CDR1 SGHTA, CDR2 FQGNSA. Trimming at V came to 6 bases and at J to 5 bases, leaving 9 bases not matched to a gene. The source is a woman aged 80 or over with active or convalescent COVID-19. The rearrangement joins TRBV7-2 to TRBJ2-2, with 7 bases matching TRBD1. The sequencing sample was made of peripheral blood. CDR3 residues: CASRRGGLRTGELFF. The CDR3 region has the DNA TGTGCCAGCAGGAGAGGGGGCTTGAGGACCGGGGAGCTGTTTTTT.